This T cell receptor beta chain was found in a study of T-cell memory formation after mild COVID-19. This clonotype showed up just a few times. The CDR3 loop spans 20 amino acids. Trimming left V 2 bases short and J 2 bases short, with 27 bases between. The V gene's germline CDR1 is MNHEY and CDR2 SVGEGT. TCRdb ran MiXCR on the 5' RACE reads and lists one entry per CDR3 protein. The sample contains over 350,000 distinct CDR3 sequences, 20% to 25% of which appear only once. Sample: PBMCs or a T cell subset sorted from them (not recorded which). The clonotype comes from an adult woman who had mild COVID-19 (a few samples of this study predate the infection). Cell type and time point are not known. This chain connects TRBV6-2 or TRBV6-3 to TRBJ2-5; maybe TRBD2 (8 bases). CDR3 protein: CASSYARRTGLGLVQETQYF. The CDR3 DNA reads as TGTGCCAGCAGTTACGCGAGGAGGACAGGCCTGGGACTAGTACAAGAGACCCAGTACTTC.